This TCR beta chain was sequenced for a study of shared clonotypes between healthy human individuals. Data came from immunoSEQ multiplex PCR; TCRdb stores just in-frame clones and leaves some out. The sample records millions of clones, around 94% being singletons. Notes on the study in general: Clonotype sharing among donors likely depends on sequencing depth.

The CDR3 runs to 12 residues. CDR1 SEHNR and CDR2 FQNEAQ come from the germline V gene (reference sequence). Deletions cut 1 base from V and 10 bases from J, with 8 bases between. For this clone: Its antigen is unknown.

What was sequenced was naive CD4+ T cells sorted from blood. Subset in this sample: CD45RA+ positively selected. The clonotype was recovered from a man between 18 and 35 years old in good health. The V call is TRBV7-9, the J call TRBJ2-1; D unresolved. CDR3 residues: CASSLVLQEQFF. Written as DNA, the CDR3 is TGTGCCAGCAGCTTAGTACTACAGGAGCAGTTCTTC.